Below, one T cell receptor (beta chain) is given with its context. What it binds is unknown. Researchers ran the PCR with 60 Vbeta and 13 Jbeta primers. Using immunoSEQ multiplex PCR, the repertoire was profiled, and TCRdb retains in-frame clones only, with some absent. The sample includes some 200,000 clones. This CDR3 comprises 14 residues. V was pared by 5 bases and J by 4 bases, with 15 bases between. CDR1 and CDR2 (germline): SGHNT, YYREEE (reference sequence). These data come from a study of cytomegalovirus exposure and HLA in healthy donors. Study-wide points: Among the CMV-associated chains, a few were confirmed in vitro as specific for CMV antigens. As a later analysis showed, a missense DCLRE1C variant was linked to trimming of TCR beta V- and J-genes.

The chain couples TRBV5-4 to TRBJ1-1, with TRBD1 as a possible D gene (6 bases). The TCR was taken from a man aged 30 to 39 in good health and CMV-seronegative. The sequenced material came from PBMCs. The CDR3 loop reads CASRRQQGITEAFF. As DNA, the CDR3 is TGTGCCAGCAGACGACAACAGGGTATCACTGAAGCTTTCTTT.